These 12 T cell receptor beta chains came from one sample sequenced in a study of graft-versus-host responses after intestinal transplantation. The data were produced by immunoSEQ multiplex PCR, yet TCRdb's version contains in-frame clones alone and is incomplete. Of nearly 15,000 clones listed, around 63% were seen once; the top ten hold about 13%. Investigators treated the graft tissue so that it released intraepithelial and lamina propria lymphocytes. This specimen consisted of ileum tissue, obtained 524 days after transplant. The source of these receptors is a human patient who received an intestinal transplant, so some T cells may come from the graft donor.

The CDR3 is CSVTLGWTGLRDFYGYTF. CDR3 DNA: TGCAGCGTCACCCTAGGGTGGACAGGGCTTCGGGACTTCTATGGCTACACCTTC. The genes are TRBV29-1 and TRBJ1-2, with 8 bases aligning to TRBD1. CDR3 length: 18 amino acids. The V and J ends lost 6 bases and 4 bases, in that order; junction bases with no gene match: 22. Per germline, CDR1 SQVTM and CDR2 ANQGSEA.

The gene calls are TRBV21-1 and TRBJ1-1. TRBV21-1 is a pseudogene. The CDR3 totals 14 residues. The CDR3: CASSKQEGGTEAFF. CDR3 bases: TGTGCCAGCAGCAAACAGGAGGGTGGTACTGAAGCTTTCTTT.

This clone has more than one count but fewer than ten. This chain uses TRBV6-6 with TRBJ2-1; no clear D gene. The V end lost 4 bases, the J end lost 0 bases, and 4 bases lay between the germline ends. The germline V gene has CDR1 MNHNY and CDR2 SVGAGI (reference sequence). CDR3 length: 13 amino acids. CDR3 region: CASSSSSYNEQFF. CDR3 nucleotide sequence: TGTGCCAGCAGTTCGAGCTCCTACAATGAGCAGTTCTTC.

This clone was seen a few times. The chain employs TRBV6-6 and TRBJ2-5; D might be TRBD2 (5 bases). The CDR3 is made up of 13 amino acids. Trimming removed 5 bases from V and 2 bases from J, with 9 bases in between. CDR1 and CDR2 from the germline V gene are MNHNY and SVGAGI (reference sequence). CDR3 loop: CASSTWEQETQYF. CDR3 nucleotides: TGTGCCAGCAGTACTTGGGAGCAAGAGACCCAGTACTTC.

This rearrangement joins TRBV4-3 to TRBJ2-5; 9 bases line up with TRBD1. In germline, CDR1 is LGHNA, CDR2 YSLEER. CDR3 size: 15 residues. The ends lost 4 bases at V and 5 bases at J; junction bases unmatched: 8. CDR3 sequence: CASSRGTGIRETQYF. In DNA, the CDR3 is TGCGCCAGCAGCCGTGGGACAGGGATACGGGAGACCCAGTACTTC.

The rearrangement uses TRBV19 and TRBJ2-4, with unresolved D. The CDR3 covers 13 residues. V was shortened by 2 bases and J by 1 base, with 3 bases between the two germline ends. Germline CDR1 reads LNHDA; CDR2 reads SQIVND (reference sequence). As DNA, the CDR3 is TGTGCCAGTAGTATACAGGCCAAAAACATTCAGTACTTC. It yields the protein CASSIQAKNIQYF.

The chain recombines TRBV4-3 with TRBJ2-5; D possibly corresponds to TRBD2 (6 bases). TRBJ2-7 explains the end of the DNA better; the J call may be wrong. The CDR3 loop spans 15 amino acids. Germline V CDR1 and CDR2: LGHNA, YSLEER. This CDR3 reads CASSQEEGLSYEQYF. The CDR3 coding sequence is TGCGCCAGCAGCCAAGAGGAGGGCCTCTCCTACGAGCAGTACTTC.

A remark on this clone: Other DNA sequences in the sample encode the same CDR3. This sequence joins TRBV6-5 and TRBJ1-1; D not resolved. Germline V gene lookup returns CDR1 MNHEY and CDR2 SVGAGI. Trimming took 5 bases from V and 3 from J, leaving 4 bases between them. The CDR3 runs 11 residues. For the CDR3, the DNA is TGTGCCAGCAGTCGAGACACTGAAGCTTTCTTT. As protein: CASSRDTEAFF.

This clone has a handful of counts. The genes are TRBV7-9 and TRBJ1-2; weak D call: TRBD1 (6 bases). CDR1 SEHNR and CDR2 FQNEAQ come from the germline V gene (reference sequence). V lost 11 bases and J lost 8, with 21 bases in between. The CDR3 is made up of 13 amino acids. The CDR3 DNA is TGTGCCGGTTCCAACAGGGAGATAGTCGGCTACACCTTC. Protein product: CAGSNREIVGYTF.

The chain couples TRBV7-2 to TRBJ2-3; 7 positions match TRBD1. CDR3 size: 15 residues. V lost 3 bases and J lost 3; bases outside the gene matches: 6. Germline assignment: CDR1 SGHTA and CDR2 FQGNSA. CDR3 coding DNA: TGTGCCAGCAGCTTCAGGAGACAGGGTACAGATACGCAGTATTTT. As protein: CASSFRRQGTDTQYF.

Only a few counts were recorded for this clone. This chain joins TRBV11-2 and TRBJ1-5, with D maybe TRBD1 (5 bases). The CDR3 totals 13 residues. Trimming left V 1 base short and J 5 bases short, with 6 bases between. Germline V gives CDR1 SGHAT, CDR2 FQNNGV. The DNA for the CDR3 is TGTGCCAGCAGCTTAGCCAGGGATCAGCCCCAGCATTTT. This translates into CASSLARDQPQHF.

The chain joins TRBV5-4 to TRBJ2-1; weak D call: TRBD2 (6 bases). CDR3 length equals 14 residues. Between the trimmed V and J ends, which lost 4 bases and 5 bases, there was a span of 13 bases. CDR1 and CDR2 (germline): SGHNT, YYREEE (reference sequence). CDR3 DNA sequence: TGTGCCAGCAGCCCCCGGGACTTTGACAATGAGCAGTTCTTC. It yields the protein CASSPRDFDNEQFF.